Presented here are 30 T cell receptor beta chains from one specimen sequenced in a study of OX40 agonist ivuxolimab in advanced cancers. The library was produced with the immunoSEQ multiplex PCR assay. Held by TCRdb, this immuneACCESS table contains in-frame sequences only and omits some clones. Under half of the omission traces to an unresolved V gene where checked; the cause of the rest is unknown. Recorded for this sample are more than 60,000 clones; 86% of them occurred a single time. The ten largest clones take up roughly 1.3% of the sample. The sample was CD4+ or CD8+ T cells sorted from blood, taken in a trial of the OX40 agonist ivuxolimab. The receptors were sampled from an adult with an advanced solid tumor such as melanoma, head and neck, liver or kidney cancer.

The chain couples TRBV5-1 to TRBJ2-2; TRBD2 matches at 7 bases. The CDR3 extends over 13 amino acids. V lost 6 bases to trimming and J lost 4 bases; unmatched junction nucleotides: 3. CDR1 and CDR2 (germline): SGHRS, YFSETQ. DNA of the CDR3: TGCGCCAGCACTAGCGGAACCACCGGGGAGCTGTTTTTT. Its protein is CASTSGTTGELFF.

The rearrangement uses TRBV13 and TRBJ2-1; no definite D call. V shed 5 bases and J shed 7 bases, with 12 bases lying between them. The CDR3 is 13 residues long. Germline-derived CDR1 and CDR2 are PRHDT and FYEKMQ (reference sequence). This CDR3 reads CASSAPEVNEQFF. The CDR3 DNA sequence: TGTGCCAGCAGCGCTCCTGAGGTAAATGAGCAGTTCTTC.

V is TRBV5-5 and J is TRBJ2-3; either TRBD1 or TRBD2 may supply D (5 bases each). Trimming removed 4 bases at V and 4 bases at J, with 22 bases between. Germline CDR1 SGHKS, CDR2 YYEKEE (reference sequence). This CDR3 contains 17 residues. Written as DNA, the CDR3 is TGTGCCAGCAGCGGTACCGGGACCCAGGGTCGGTCAGATACGCAGTATTTT. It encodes CASSGTGTQGRSDTQYF.

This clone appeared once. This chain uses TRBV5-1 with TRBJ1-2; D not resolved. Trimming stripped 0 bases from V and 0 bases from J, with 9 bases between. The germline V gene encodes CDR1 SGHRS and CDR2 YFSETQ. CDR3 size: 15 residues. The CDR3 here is CASSLGIIPNYGYTF. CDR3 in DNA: TGCGCCAGCAGCTTGGGAATAATACCTAACTATGGCTACACCTTC.

CDR3 nucleotides: TGTGCCAGCAGCCCCCGGACAGCGAACACTGAAGCTTTCTTT. Protein: CASSPRTANTEAFF. The chain joins TRBV5-8 to TRBJ1-1, with D perhaps matching TRBD1 (6 bases). The germline V gene has CDR1 SGHTS and CDR2 YDEGEE. The CDR3 sequence is 14 residues long. Trimming shortened V by 4 bases and J by 1 base, and 11 bases separated the two germline ends.

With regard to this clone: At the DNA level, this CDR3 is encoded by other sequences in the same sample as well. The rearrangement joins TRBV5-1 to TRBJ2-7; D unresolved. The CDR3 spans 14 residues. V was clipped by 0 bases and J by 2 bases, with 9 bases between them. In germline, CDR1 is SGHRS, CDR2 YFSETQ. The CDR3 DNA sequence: TGCGCCAGCAGCTTGGTTGTCAGCCCCTACGAGCAGTACTTC. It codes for CASSLVVSPYEQYF.

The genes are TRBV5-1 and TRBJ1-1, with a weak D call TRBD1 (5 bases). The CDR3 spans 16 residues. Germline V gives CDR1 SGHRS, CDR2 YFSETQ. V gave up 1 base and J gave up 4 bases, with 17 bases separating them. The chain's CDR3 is CASSLYGGRGSTEAFF. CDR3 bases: TGCGCCAGCAGCTTGTACGGTGGGCGGGGGAGCACTGAAGCTTTCTTT.

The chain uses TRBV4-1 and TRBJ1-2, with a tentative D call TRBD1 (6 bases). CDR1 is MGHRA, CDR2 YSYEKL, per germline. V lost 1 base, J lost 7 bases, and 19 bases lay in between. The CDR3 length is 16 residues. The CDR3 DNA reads TGCGCCAGCAGCCAAGTGGGGGGGACATCGAGGTCTGGCTACACCTTC. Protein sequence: CASSQVGGTSRSGYTF.

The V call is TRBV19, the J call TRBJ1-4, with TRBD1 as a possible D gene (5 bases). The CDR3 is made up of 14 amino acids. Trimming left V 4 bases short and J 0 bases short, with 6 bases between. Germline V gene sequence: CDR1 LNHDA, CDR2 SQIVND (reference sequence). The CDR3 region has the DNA TGTGCCAGTAGTACGACAGCAACTAATGAAAAACTGTTTTTT. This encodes CASSTTATNEKLFF.

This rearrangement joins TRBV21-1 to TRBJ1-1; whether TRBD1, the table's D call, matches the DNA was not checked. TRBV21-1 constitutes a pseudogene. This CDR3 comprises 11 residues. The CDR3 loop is CASQLTDEAFF. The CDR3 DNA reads TGTGCCAGCCAACTCACAGATGAAGCTTTCTTT.

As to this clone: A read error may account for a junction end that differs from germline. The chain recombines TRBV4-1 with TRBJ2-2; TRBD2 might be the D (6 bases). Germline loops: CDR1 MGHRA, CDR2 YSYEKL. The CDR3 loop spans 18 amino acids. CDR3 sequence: CASSQDLFGLAKTGELFF. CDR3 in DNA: TGCGCCAGCAGCCAAGATCTTTTTGGGCTAGCGAAAACCGGGGAGCTGTTTTTT.

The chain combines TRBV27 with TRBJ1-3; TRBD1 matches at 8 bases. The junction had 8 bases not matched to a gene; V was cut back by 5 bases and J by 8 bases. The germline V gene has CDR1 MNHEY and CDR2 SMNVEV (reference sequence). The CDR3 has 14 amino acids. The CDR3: CASSPRQGLDTIYF. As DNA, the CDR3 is TGTGCCAGCAGTCCGAGACAGGGGTTAGACACCATATATTTT.

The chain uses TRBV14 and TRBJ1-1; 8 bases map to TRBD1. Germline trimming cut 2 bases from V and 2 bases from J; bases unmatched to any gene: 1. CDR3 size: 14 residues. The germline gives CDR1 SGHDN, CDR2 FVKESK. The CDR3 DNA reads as TGTGCCAGCAGCCAACCAGGGGGCAACACTGAAGCTTTCTTT. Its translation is CASSQPGGNTEAFF.

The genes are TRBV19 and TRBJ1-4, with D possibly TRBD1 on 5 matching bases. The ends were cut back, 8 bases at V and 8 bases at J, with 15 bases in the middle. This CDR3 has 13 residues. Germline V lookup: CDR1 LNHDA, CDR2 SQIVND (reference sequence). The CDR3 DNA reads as TGTGCCAGTGGGCGAGCCCAGGGCGAAAAACTGTTTTTT. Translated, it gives CASGRAQGEKLFF.

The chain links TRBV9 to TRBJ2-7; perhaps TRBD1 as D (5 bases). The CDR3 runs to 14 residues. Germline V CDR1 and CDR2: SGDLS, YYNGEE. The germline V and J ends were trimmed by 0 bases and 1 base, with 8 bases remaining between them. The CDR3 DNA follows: TGTGCCAGCAGCGTAGAGGGGCAGTCCTACGAGCAGTACTTC. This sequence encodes CASSVEGQSYEQYF.

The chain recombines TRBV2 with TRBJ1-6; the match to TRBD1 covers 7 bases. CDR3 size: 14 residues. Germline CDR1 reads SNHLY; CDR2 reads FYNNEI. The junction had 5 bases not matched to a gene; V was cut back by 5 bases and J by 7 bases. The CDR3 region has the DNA TGTGCCAGCAGTAGACAGGGAACAAATTCACCCCTCCACTTT. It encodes CASSRQGTNSPLHF.

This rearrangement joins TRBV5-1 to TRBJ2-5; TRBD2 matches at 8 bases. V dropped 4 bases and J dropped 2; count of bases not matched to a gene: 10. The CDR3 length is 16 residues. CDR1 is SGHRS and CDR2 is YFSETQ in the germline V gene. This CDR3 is CASSISGAAFQETQYF. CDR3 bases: TGCGCCAGCAGCATTAGCGGGGCGGCCTTTCAAGAGACCCAGTACTTC.

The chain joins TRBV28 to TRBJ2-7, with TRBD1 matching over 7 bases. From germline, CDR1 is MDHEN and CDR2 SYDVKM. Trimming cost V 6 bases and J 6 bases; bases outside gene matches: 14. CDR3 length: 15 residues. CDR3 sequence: CASRPTLRDSGEQYF. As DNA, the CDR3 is TGTGCCAGCAGGCCTACCCTTAGGGACAGTGGCGAGCAGTACTTC.

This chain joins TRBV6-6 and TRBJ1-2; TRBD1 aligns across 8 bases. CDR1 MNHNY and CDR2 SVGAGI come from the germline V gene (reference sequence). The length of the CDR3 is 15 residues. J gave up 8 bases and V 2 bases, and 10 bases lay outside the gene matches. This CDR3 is CASSYTQTGANGYTF. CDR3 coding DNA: TGTGCCAGCAGTTACACGCAGACAGGGGCTAACGGCTACACCTTC.

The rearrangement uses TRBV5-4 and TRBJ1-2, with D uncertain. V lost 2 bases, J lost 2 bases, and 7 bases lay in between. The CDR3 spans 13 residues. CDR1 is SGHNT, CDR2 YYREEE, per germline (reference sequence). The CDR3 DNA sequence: TGTGCCAGCAGCTTAAGGGAGAACTATGGCTACACCTTC. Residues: CASSLRENYGYTF.

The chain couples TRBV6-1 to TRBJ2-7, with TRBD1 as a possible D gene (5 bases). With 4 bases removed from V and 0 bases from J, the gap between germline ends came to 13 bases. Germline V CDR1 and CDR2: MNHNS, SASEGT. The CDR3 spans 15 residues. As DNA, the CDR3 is TGTGCCAGCAGTGCTGTGGGCAGGGCCTCCTACGAGCAGTACTTC. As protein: CASSAVGRASYEQYF.

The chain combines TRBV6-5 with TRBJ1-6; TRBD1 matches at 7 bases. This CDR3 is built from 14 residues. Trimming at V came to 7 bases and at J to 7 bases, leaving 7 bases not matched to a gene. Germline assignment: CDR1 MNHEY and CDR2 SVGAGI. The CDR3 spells CASKGSGGNSPLHF. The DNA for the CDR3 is TGTGCCAGCAAAGGTTCAGGGGGGAATTCACCCCTCCACTTT.

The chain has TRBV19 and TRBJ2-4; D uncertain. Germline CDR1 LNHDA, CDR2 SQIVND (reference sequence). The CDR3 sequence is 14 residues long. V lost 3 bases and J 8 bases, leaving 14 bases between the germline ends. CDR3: CASSIGFRGDIQYF. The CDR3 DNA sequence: TGTGCCAGTAGTATCGGGTTCCGAGGAGACATTCAGTACTTC. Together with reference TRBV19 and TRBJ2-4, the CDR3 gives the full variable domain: DGGITQSPKYLFRKEGQNVTLSCEQNLNHDAMYWYRQDPGQGLRLIYYSQIVNDFQKGDIAEGYSVSREKKESFPLTVTSAQKNPTAFYLCASSIGFRGDIQYFGAGTRLSVL.

The CDR3, as DNA: TGCGCCAGCATCCCCGGCGGAGCGGACACTGAAGCTTTCTTT. It specifies CASIPGGADTEAFF. The V gene is TRBV5-1, the J gene TRBJ1-1; D unclear. Germline assignment: CDR1 SGHRS and CDR2 YFSETQ. Trimming pared 6 bases from V and 3 bases from J, leaving 15 bases between. This CDR3 is 14 amino acids long. The full variable domain, in which reference TRBV5-1 and TRBJ1-1 provide the parts outside the CDR3, is KAGVTQTPRYLIKTRGQQVTLSCSPISGHRSVSWYQQTPGQGLQFLFEYFSETQRNKGNFPGRFSGRQFSNSRSEMNVSTLELGDSALYLCASIPGGADTEAFFGQGTRLTVV.

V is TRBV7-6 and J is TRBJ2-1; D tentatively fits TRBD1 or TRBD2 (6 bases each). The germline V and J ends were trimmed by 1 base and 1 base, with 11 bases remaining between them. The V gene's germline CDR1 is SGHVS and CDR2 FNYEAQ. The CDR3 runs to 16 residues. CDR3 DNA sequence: TGTGCCAGCAGCTTAGGTGCGGGGACATCCTACAATGAGCAGTTCTTC. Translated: CASSLGAGTSYNEQFF.

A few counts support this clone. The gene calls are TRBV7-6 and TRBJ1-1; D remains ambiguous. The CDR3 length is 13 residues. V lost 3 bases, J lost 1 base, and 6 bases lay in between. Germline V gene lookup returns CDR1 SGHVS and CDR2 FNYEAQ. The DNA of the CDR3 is TGTGCCAGCAGCTTTGCAGGGAACACTGAAGCTTTCTTT. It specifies CASSFAGNTEAFF.

The CDR3 region has the DNA TGCAGCGTTGAGGGGGTTAGAGATGGCTACACCTTC. As protein: CSVEGVRDGYTF. The chain combines TRBV29-1 with TRBJ1-2; possibly TRBD1 for D (5 bases). From germline, CDR1 is SQVTM and CDR2 ANQGSEA. CDR3 length equals 12 residues. The germline V and J ends were trimmed by 3 bases and 6 bases, with 11 bases remaining between them.

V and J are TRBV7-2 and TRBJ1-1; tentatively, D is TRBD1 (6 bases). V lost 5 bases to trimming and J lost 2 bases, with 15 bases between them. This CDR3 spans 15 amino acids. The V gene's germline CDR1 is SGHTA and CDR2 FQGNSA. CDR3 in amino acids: CASSPEGGANTEAFF. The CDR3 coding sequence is TGTGCCAGCAGCCCCGAGGGGGGGGCTAACACTGAAGCTTTCTTT.

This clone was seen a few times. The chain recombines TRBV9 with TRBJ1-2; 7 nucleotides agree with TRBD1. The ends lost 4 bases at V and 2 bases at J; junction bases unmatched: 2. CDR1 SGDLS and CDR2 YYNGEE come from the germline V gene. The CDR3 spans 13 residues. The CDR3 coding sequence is TGTGCCAGCAGCATACAGGGGAACTATGGCTACACCTTC. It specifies CASSIQGNYGYTF.

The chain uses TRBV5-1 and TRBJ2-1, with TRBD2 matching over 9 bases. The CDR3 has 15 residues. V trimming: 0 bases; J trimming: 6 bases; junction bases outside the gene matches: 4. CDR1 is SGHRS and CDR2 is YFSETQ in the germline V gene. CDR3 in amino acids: CASSLALAGLNEQFF. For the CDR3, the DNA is TGCGCCAGCAGCTTGGCTCTAGCGGGGCTCAATGAGCAGTTCTTC. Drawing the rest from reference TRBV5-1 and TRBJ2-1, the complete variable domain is KAGVTQTPRYLIKTRGQQVTLSCSPISGHRSVSWYQQTPGQGLQFLFEYFSETQRNKGNFPGRFSGRQFSNSRSEMNVSTLELGDSALYLCASSLALAGLNEQFFGPGTRLTVL.